This T cell receptor beta chain was obtained from a study of cytomegalovirus exposure and HLA in healthy donors. Notes on the study in general: A later analysis reported that several of the most significant clusters appeared to be linked to common viral pathogens, among them Epstein-Barr virus. Among TCR beta chains, those listed as cytomegalovirus-associated numbered around 180. Reportedly, TCR beta sequences accurately predicted HLA-A and HLA-B alleles in most subjects.

The PCR used 60 Vbeta and 13 Jbeta primers. Assay used: immunoSEQ multiplex PCR; TCRdb lists only in-frame clones, some missing. The sample shows about 160,000 clones, roughly 82% of them seen only once. A few counts support this clone. Antigen unknown. The germline V gene has CDR1 SGHAT and CDR2 FQNNGV. The CDR3 is 14 amino acids. The V and J ends lost 0 bases and 12 bases respectively, with 18 bases between them. The specimen sequenced was PBMCs. This clonotype was obtained from a girl between 5 and 17 years old in good health and CMV-seropositive. The chain employs TRBV11-2 and TRBJ2-7; tentative D call: TRBD2 (5 bases). The CDR3 protein is CASSLEFGVLFRYF. The CDR3 region has the DNA TGTGCCAGCAGCTTAGAGTTCGGGGTTCTGTTTCGGTACTTC.